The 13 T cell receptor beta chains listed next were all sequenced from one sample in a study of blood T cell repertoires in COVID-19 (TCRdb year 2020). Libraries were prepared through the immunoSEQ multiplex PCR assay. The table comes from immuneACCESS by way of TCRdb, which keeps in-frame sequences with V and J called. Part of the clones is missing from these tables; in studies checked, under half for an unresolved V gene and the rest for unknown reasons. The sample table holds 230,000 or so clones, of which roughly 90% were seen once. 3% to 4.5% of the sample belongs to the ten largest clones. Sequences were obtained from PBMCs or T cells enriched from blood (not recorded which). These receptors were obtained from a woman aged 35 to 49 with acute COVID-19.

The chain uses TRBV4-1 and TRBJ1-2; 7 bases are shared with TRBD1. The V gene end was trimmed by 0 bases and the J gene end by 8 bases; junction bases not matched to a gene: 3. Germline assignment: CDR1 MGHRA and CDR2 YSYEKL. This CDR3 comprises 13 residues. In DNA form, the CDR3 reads TGCGCCAGCAGCCAAGACAGGGGGTGGGGCTACACCTTC. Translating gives CASSQDRGWGYTF.

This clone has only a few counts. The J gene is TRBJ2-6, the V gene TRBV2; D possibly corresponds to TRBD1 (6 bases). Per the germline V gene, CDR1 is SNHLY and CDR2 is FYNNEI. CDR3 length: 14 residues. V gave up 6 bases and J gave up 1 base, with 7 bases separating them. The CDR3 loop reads CASRDSSGANVLTF. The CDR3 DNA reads TGTGCCAGCAGGGACAGTTCTGGGGCCAACGTCCTGACTTTC. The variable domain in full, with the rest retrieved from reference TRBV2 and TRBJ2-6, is EPEVTQTPSHQVTQMGQEVILRCVPISNHLYFYWYRQILGQKVEFLVSFYNNEISEKSEIFDDQFSVERPDGSNFTLKIRSTKLEDSAMYFCASRDSSGANVLTFGAGSRLTVL.

The CDR3 spells CASSLDRVYWGGLQETQYF. In DNA, the CDR3 is TGTGCCAGCAGCTTAGATCGTGTTTATTGGGGGGGCTTACAAGAGACCCAGTACTTC. The gene calls are TRBV7-8 and TRBJ2-5; perhaps TRBD2 as D (7 bases). The germline gives CDR1 SGHVS, CDR2 FQNEAQ. Trimming stripped 1 base from V and 2 bases from J, with 23 bases between. This CDR3 spans 19 amino acids.

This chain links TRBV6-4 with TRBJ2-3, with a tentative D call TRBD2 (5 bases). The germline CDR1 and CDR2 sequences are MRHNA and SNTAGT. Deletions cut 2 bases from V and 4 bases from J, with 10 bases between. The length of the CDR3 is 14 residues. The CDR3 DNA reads TGTGCCAGCAGTGACGGGCTAGCAGCAGATACGCAGTATTTT. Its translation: CASSDGLAADTQYF.

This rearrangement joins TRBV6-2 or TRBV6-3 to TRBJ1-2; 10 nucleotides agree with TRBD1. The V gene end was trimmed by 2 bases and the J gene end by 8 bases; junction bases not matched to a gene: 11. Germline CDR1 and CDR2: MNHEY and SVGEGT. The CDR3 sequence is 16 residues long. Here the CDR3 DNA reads TGTGCCAGCAGTTACGCAACCGGGACAGGGGAGAGAGGCTACACCTTC. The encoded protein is CASSYATGTGERGYTF.

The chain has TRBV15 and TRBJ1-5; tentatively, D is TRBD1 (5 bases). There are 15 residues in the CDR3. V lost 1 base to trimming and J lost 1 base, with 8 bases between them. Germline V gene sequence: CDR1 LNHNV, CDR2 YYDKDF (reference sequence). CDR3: CATSRGGGSNQPQHF. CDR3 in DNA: TGTGCCACCAGCAGAGGTGGGGGGAGCAATCAGCCCCAGCATTTT.

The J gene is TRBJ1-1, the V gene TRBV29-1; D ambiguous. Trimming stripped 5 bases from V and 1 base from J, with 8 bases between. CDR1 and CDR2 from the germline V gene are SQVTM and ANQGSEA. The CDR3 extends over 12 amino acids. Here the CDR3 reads CSVLLTNTEAFF. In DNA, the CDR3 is TGCAGCGTTCTACTTACGAACACTGAAGCTTTCTTT.

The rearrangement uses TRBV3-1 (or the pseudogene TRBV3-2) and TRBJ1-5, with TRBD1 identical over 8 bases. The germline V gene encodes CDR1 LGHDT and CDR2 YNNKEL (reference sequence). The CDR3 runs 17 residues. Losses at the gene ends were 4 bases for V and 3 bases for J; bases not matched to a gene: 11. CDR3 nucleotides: TGTGCCAGCAGCCCTTCTCCTACAGGGGGTAACAATCAGCCCCAGCATTTT. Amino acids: CASSPSPTGGNNQPQHF.

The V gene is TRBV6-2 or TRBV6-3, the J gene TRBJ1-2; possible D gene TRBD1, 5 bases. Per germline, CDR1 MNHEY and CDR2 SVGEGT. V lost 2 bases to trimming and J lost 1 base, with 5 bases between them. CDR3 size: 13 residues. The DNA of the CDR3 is TGTGCCAGCAGTTACCAGGGTAACTATGGCTACACCTTC. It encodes CASSYQGNYGYTF.

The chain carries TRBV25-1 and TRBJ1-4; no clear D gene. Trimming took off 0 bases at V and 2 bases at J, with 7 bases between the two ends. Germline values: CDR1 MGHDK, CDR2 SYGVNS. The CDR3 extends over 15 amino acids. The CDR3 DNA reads TGTGCCAGCAGTGAATATATGAGGACTAATGAAAAACTGTTTTTT. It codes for CASSEYMRTNEKLFF.

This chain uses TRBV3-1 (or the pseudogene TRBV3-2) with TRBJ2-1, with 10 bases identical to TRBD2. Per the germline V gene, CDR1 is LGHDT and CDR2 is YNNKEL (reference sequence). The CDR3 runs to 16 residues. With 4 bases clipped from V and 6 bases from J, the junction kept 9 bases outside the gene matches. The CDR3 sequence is CASSPLTSGEFNEQFF. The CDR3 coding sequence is TGTGCCAGCAGCCCCCTAACTAGCGGGGAGTTCAATGAGCAGTTCTTC.

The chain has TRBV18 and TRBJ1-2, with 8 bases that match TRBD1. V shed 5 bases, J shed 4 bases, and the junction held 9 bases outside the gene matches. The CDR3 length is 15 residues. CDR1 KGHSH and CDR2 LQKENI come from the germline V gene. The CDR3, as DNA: TGTGCCAGCTCAACGAAGACAGGGGCCCCCTATGGCTACACCTTC. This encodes CASSTKTGAPYGYTF.

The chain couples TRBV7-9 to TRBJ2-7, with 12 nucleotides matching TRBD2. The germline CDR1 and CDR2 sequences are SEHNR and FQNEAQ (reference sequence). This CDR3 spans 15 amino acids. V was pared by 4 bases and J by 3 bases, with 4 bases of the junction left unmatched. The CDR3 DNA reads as TGTGCCAGCAGCTCTCAGGGACTAGCGGGCTACGAGCAGTACTTC. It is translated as CASSSQGLAGYEQYF.